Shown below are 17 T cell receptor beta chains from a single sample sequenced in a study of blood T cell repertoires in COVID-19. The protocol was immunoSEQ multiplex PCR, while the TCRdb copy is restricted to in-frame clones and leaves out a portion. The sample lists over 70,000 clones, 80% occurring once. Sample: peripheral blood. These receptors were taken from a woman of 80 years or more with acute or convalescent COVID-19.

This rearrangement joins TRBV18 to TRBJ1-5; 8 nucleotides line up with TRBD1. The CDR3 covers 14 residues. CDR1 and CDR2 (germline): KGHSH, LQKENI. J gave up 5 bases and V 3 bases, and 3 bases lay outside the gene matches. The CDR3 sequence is CASSPNRGDQPQHF. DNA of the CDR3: TGTGCCAGCTCACCGAACAGGGGGGATCAGCCCCAGCATTTT.

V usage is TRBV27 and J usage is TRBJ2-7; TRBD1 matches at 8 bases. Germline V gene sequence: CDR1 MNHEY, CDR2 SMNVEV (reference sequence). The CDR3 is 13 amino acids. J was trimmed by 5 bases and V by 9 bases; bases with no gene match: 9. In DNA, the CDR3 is TGTGCCAGTAGCAGGACAGGGCTCAACGAGCAGTACTTC. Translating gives CASSRTGLNEQYF.

In DNA form, the CDR3 reads TGTGCCAGCAGCCCCGGGACAAATAATTCACCCCTCCACTTT. It translates to CASSPGTNNSPLHF. The genes are TRBV7-9 and TRBJ1-6; maybe TRBD1 (6 bases). Germline V gives CDR1 SEHNR, CDR2 FQNEAQ (reference sequence). The CDR3 is 14 residues long. V dropped 5 bases and J dropped 5 bases, with 10 bases sitting between them.

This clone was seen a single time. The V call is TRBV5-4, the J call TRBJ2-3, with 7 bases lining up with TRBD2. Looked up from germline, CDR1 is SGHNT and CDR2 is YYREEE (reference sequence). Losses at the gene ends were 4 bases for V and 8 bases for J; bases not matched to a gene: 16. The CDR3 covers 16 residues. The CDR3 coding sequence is TGTGCCAGCAGCCAACGGACTAGTCGAGGGTGGGGTACGCAGTATTTT. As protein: CASSQRTSRGWGTQYF. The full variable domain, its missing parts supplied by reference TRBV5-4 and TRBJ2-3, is ETGVTQSPTHLIKTRGQQVTLRCSSQSGHNTVSWYQQALGQGPQFIFQYYREEENGRGNFPPRFSGLQFPNYSSELNVNALELDDSALYLCASSQRTSRGWGTQYFGPGTRLTVL.

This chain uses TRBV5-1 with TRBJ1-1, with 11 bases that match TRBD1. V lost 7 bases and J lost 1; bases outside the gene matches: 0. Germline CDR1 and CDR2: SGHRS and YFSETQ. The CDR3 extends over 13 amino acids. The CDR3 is CASGTGGNTEAFF. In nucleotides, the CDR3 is TGCGCCAGCGGGACAGGGGGGAACACTGAAGCTTTCTTT. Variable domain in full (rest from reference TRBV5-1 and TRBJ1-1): KAGVTQTPRYLIKTRGQQVTLSCSPISGHRSVSWYQQTPGQGLQFLFEYFSETQRNKGNFPGRFSGRQFSNSRSEMNVSTLELGDSALYLCASGTGGNTEAFFGQGTRLTVV.

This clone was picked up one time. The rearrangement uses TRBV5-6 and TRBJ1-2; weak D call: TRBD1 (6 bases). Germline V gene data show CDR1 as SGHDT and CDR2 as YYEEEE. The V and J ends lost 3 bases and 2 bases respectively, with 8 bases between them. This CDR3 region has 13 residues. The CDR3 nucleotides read TGTGCCAGCAGCTACGGACAGAACTATGGCTACACCTTC. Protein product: CASSYGQNYGYTF.

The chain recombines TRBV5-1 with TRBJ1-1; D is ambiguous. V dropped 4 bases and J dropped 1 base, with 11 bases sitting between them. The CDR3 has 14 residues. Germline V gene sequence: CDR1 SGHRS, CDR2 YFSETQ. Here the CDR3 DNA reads TGCGCCAGCAGCCCCCAGGTTGGGAACACTGAAGCTTTCTTT. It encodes CASSPQVGNTEAFF. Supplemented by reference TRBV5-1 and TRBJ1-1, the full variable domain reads KAGVTQTPRYLIKTRGQQVTLSCSPISGHRSVSWYQQTPGQGLQFLFEYFSETQRNKGNFPGRFSGRQFSNSRSEMNVSTLELGDSALYLCASSPQVGNTEAFFGQGTRLTVV.

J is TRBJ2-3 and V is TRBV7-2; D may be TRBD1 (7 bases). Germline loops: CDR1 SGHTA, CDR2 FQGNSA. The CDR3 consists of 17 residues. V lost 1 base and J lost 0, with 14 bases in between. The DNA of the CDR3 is TGTGCCAGCAGCTTAGAAAGGAGGGGGCCTAGCACAGATACGCAGTATTTT. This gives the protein CASSLERRGPSTDTQYF.

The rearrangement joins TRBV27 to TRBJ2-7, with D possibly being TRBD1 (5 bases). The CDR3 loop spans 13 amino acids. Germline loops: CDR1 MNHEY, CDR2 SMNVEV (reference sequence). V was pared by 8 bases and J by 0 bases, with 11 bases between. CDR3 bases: TGTGCCAGCCGAACAGGTGCCTCCTACGAGCAGTACTTC. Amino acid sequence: CASRTGASYEQYF.

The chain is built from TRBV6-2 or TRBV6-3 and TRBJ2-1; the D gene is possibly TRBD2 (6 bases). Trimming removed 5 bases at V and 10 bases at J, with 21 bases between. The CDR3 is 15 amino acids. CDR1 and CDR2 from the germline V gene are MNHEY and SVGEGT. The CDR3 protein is CASSRRVGSREEQFF. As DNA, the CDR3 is TGTGCCAGCAGTCGTAGGGTCGGGAGTAGGGAAGAGCAGTTCTTC.

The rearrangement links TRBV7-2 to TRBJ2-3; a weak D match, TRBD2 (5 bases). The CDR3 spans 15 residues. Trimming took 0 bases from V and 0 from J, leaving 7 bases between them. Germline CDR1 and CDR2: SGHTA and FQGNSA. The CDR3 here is CASSLAGVSTDTQYF. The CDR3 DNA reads TGTGCCAGCAGCTTAGCGGGAGTTAGCACAGATACGCAGTATTTT.

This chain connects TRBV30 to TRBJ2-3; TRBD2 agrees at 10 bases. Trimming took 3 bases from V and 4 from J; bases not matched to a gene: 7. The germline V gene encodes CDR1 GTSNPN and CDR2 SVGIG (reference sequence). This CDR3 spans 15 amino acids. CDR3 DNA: TGTGCCTGGAGAGAAGGGAGCGGGAGGGCAGATACGCAGTATTTT. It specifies CAWREGSGRADTQYF.

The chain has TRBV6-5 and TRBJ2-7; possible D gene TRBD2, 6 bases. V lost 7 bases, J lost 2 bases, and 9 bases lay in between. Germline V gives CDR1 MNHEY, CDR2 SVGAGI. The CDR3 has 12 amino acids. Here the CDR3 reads CASNAGTYEQYF. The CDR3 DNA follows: TGTGCCAGCAACGCGGGAACCTACGAGCAGTACTTC.

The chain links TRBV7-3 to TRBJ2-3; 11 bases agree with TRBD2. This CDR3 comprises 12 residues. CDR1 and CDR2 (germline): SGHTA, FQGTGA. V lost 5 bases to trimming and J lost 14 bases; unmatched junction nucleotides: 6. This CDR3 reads CASSPLAGGLYF. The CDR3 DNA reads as TGTGCCAGCAGCCCTTTAGCGGGGGGGCTGTATTTT.

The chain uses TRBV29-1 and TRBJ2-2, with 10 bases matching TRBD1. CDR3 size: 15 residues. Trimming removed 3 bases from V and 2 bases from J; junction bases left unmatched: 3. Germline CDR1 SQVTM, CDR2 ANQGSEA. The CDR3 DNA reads TGCAGCGTTGAGGGGACAGGGGATAACACCGGGGAGCTGTTTTTT. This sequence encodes CSVEGTGDNTGELFF.

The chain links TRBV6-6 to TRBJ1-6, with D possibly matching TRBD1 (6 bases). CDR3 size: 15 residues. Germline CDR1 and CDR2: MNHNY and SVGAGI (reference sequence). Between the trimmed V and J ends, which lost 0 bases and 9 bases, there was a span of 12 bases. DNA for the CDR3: TGTGCCAGCAGTTACTCGGGCGGGGGCGCTTCACCCCTCCACTTT. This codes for CASSYSGGGASPLHF.

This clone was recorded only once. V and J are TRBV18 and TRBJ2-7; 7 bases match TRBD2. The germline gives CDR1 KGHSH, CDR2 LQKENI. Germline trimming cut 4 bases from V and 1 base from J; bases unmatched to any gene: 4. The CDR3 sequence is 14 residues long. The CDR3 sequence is CASSRELASYEQYF. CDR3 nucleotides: TGTGCCAGCTCACGGGAACTAGCGTCCTACGAGCAGTACTTC.